This is a list of T cell receptor beta chains from one sample in a study of neurological immune-mediated disorders. MiXCR was run by TCRdb on the 5' RACE reads, yielding one entry per CDR3 protein. The repertoire holds tens of thousands of distinct CDR3 sequences, about a sixth seen once, with less than 5.5% in the top ten. The sequenced material came from CD4+ T cells from blood. The receptors shown here come from a female donor with HTLV-1-associated myelopathy (HAM/TSP). Each CDR3 is given without its conserved first and last residue. Each record gives: CDR3 protein, D gene, J gene, V gene. D genes are given only for firm matches.

CDR3aa: ATTSEMTGEAF
d_gene: .
j_gene: TRBJ1-1
v_gene: TRBV24-1

CDR3aa: ASSPEGAQETQY
d_gene: .
j_gene: TRBJ2-5
v_gene: TRBV5-1

CDR3aa: SAVNTGGETQY
d_gene: TRBD1
j_gene: TRBJ2-5
v_gene: TRBV20-1

CDR3aa: SAALGVRREKLF
d_gene: .
j_gene: TRBJ1-4
v_gene: TRBV20-1

CDR3aa: SARTGREGLNEQF
d_gene: TRBD2
j_gene: TRBJ2-1
v_gene: TRBV20-1

CDR3aa: SAQTSGSQY
d_gene: TRBD2
j_gene: TRBJ2-3
v_gene: TRBV20-1

CDR3aa: SASTGTAGQPQH
d_gene: .
j_gene: TRBJ1-5
v_gene: TRBV20-1

CDR3aa: ASSLVGGYPYEQY
d_gene: .
j_gene: TRBJ2-7
v_gene: TRBV3-1

CDR3aa: AISHLQRGGASKFFEQY
d_gene: .
j_gene: TRBJ2-7
v_gene: TRBV14

CDR3aa: ATSERGLNTGELF
d_gene: .
j_gene: TRBJ2-2
v_gene: TRBV24-1

CDR3aa: TSSPELAGAANTGELF
d_gene: .
j_gene: TRBJ2-2
v_gene: TRBV1

CDR3aa: ASSLAWSGGGNEQF
d_gene: TRBD2
j_gene: TRBJ2-1
v_gene: TRBV7-8

CDR3aa: ATSDRTHFRDTQY
d_gene: .
j_gene: TRBJ2-3
v_gene: TRBV24-1

CDR3aa: ASGRMGTEAF
d_gene: .
j_gene: TRBJ1-1
v_gene: TRBV6-5

CDR3aa: ASSSAQGTGTGELF
d_gene: .
j_gene: TRBJ2-2
v_gene: TRBV6-5

CDR3aa: SAGRPGGGLEF
d_gene: TRBD2
j_gene: TRBJ2-1
v_gene: TRBV20-1

CDR3aa: ASSLGRDRGQETQY
d_gene: TRBD1
j_gene: TRBJ2-5
v_gene: TRBV5-1

CDR3aa: SARVAGGGNEQF
d_gene: TRBD2
j_gene: TRBJ2-1
v_gene: TRBV20-1

CDR3aa: ATSDRARRGNEQF
d_gene: .
j_gene: TRBJ2-1
v_gene: TRBV24-1

CDR3aa: ASSLTASGSYNEQF
d_gene: TRBD2
j_gene: TRBJ2-1
v_gene: TRBV5-1

CDR3aa: ASSAGLVIDEQF
d_gene: TRBD2
j_gene: TRBJ2-1
v_gene: TRBV7-2

CDR3aa: ASSLAGLQTQY
d_gene: .
j_gene: TRBJ2-5
v_gene: TRBV5-1

CDR3aa: ASGFGHRADTGELF
d_gene: .
j_gene: TRBJ2-2
v_gene: TRBV12-3/TRBV12-4

CDR3aa: ASRPTGGYEQY
d_gene: TRBD1
j_gene: TRBJ2-7
v_gene: TRBV12-3/TRBV12-4

CDR3aa: ASTLSGANQPQH
d_gene: .
j_gene: TRBJ1-5
v_gene: TRBV6-6

CDR3aa: ASSQDIDRGHYEQF
d_gene: TRBD1
j_gene: TRBJ2-1
v_gene: TRBV4-3

CDR3aa: ASSLILGGRDDTQY
d_gene: .
j_gene: TRBJ2-3
v_gene: TRBV5-1

CDR3aa: ASSLEGFRPSGIGSD
d_gene: TRBD2
j_gene: TRBJ2-7
v_gene: TRBV5-5

CDR3aa: ASSETSGTRGVIGELF
d_gene: TRBD2
j_gene: TRBJ2-2
v_gene: TRBV25-1

CDR3aa: SARDDGDGSSTDTQY
d_gene: .
j_gene: TRBJ2-3
v_gene: TRBV20-1

CDR3aa: SVLGGRGVDEQF
d_gene: .
j_gene: TRBJ2-1
v_gene: TRBV29-1

CDR3aa: ASSLGQGYNSPLH
d_gene: TRBD1
j_gene: TRBJ1-6
v_gene: TRBV7-3

CDR3aa: ASSVGGAETQY
d_gene: TRBD2
j_gene: TRBJ2-5
v_gene: TRBV11-3

CDR3aa: SARVDSRTDTQY
d_gene: .
j_gene: TRBJ2-3
v_gene: TRBV20-1

CDR3aa: ASSPDRNYGYT
d_gene: TRBD1
j_gene: TRBJ1-2
v_gene: TRBV14

CDR3aa: ASSFGTRQETQY
d_gene: TRBD2
j_gene: TRBJ2-5
v_gene: TRBV5-1

CDR3aa: ASSLAEGGTQY
d_gene: .
j_gene: TRBJ2-5
v_gene: TRBV7-7

CDR3aa: ASSPWGSGRPGSSTDTQY
d_gene: TRBD2
j_gene: TRBJ2-3
v_gene: TRBV7-2

CDR3aa: ASTPGRPTHGYT
d_gene: .
j_gene: TRBJ1-2
v_gene: TRBV19

CDR3aa: ASTKRGGFGLTGELF
d_gene: TRBD1
j_gene: TRBJ2-2
v_gene: TRBV5-1

CDR3aa: ASSLGVRPEAF
d_gene: .
j_gene: TRBJ1-1
v_gene: TRBV5-1

CDR3aa: SAQDSLRTQY
d_gene: .
j_gene: TRBJ2-3
v_gene: TRBV20-1

CDR3aa: ASSQGGVVGTGELF
d_gene: .
j_gene: TRBJ2-2
v_gene: TRBV3-1

CDR3aa: ASSQGASYGYT
d_gene: .
j_gene: TRBJ1-2
v_gene: TRBV14

CDR3aa: ASSLESSHTDTQY
d_gene: .
j_gene: TRBJ2-3
v_gene: TRBV7-2

CDR3aa: SASGGGYT
d_gene: .
j_gene: TRBJ1-2
v_gene: TRBV20-1

CDR3aa: ASSARLNTEAF
d_gene: .
j_gene: TRBJ1-1
v_gene: TRBV9

CDR3aa: ASSLEAGKY
d_gene: .
j_gene: TRBJ2-3
v_gene: TRBV5-1

CDR3aa: ASSYRTGGYHTIY
d_gene: TRBD1
j_gene: TRBJ1-3
v_gene: TRBV6-5

CDR3aa: ASSPPTSGRYDTQY
d_gene: TRBD2
j_gene: TRBJ2-3
v_gene: TRBV7-2

CDR3aa: ASSTRPFGEKMF
d_gene: .
j_gene: TRBJ1-4
v_gene: TRBV7-2

CDR3aa: ASSDSSLAGAQLGETQY
d_gene: TRBD2
j_gene: TRBJ2-5
v_gene: TRBV6-4

CDR3aa: ASSDREDTQY
d_gene: TRBD1
j_gene: TRBJ2-3
v_gene: TRBV19

CDR3aa: ASDSGASDTQY
d_gene: TRBD2
j_gene: TRBJ2-3
v_gene: TRBV10-3